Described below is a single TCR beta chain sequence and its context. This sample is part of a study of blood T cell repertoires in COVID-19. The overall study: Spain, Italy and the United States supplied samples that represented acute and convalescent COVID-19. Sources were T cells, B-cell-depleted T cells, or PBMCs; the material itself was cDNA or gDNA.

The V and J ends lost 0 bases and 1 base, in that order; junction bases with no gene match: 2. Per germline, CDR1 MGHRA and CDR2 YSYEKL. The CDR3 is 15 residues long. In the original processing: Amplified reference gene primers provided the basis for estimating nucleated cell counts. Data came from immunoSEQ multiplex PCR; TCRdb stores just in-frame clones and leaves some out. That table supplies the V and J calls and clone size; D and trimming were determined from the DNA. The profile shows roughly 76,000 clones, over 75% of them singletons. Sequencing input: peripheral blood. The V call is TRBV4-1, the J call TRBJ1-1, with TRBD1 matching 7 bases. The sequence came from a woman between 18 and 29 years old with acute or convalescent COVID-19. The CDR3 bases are TGCGCCAGCAGCCAAGACCGGGACAGGAACACTGAAGCTTTCTTT. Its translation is CASSQDRDRNTEAFF.